Listed below are T cell receptor beta chains from one sample, sequenced in a study of cytomegalovirus exposure and HLA in healthy donors. Assay used: immunoSEQ multiplex PCR; TCRdb lists only in-frame clones, some missing. The sample contains a few hundred thousand clones, 88% of which appear only once. The sample taken for sequencing was PBMCs. The origin of the receptors is a woman aged 18-29 years in good health and CMV-seronegative. Each CDR3 is given with its conserved first and last residue. D genes are given only for firm matches. Clone size, where shown, is once, few, many, or a class for clones that have expanded.

D gene: -
J gene: TRBJ2-1
V gene: TRBV7-2
clone size: -
CDR3 protein: CASSFPSREQFF
CDR3 DNA: TGTGCCAGCAGCTTCCCATCGAGGGAGCAGTTCTTC

D gene: TRBD2
J gene: TRBJ2-2
V gene: TRBV2
clone size: once
CDR3 protein: CASSLAGVNTGELFF
CDR3 DNA: TGTGCCAGCAGTTTAGCGGGGGTAAACACCGGGGAGCTGTTTTTT

D gene: -
J gene: TRBJ2-5
V gene: TRBV5-1
clone size: -
CDR3 protein: CASSLEDGGAETQYF
CDR3 DNA: TGCGCCAGCAGCTTGGAGGACGGAGGGGCAGAGACCCAGTACTTC

D gene: -
J gene: TRBJ2-1
V gene: TRBV15
clone size: -
CDR3 protein: CATSRDREPYNEQFF
CDR3 DNA: TGTGCCACCAGCAGAGATCGGGAGCCATACAATGAGCAGTTCTTC

D gene: -
J gene: TRBJ2-1
V gene: TRBV11-3
clone size: -
CDR3 protein: CASSLVAGDEQFF
CDR3 DNA: TGTGCCAGCAGCTTAGTAGCAGGGGATGAGCAGTTCTTC

D gene: -
J gene: TRBJ1-1
V gene: TRBV5-6
clone size: -
CDR3 protein: CASTGHRLTEEAFF
CDR3 DNA: TGTGCCAGCACCGGACATAGACTGACGGAAGAAGCTTTCTTT

D gene: TRBD1
J gene: TRBJ2-1
V gene: TRBV5-1
clone size: -
CDR3 protein: CASYRDRNTNEQFF
CDR3 DNA: TGCGCCAGCTACCGGGACAGGAACACCAATGAGCAGTTCTTC

D gene: TRBD1
J gene: TRBJ1-4
V gene: TRBV10-3
clone size: once
CDR3 protein: CAISESNRGRTNEKLFF
CDR3 DNA: TGTGCCATCAGTGAGTCCAACAGGGGGCGGACTAATGAAAAACTGTTTTTT

D gene: -
J gene: TRBJ2-7
V gene: TRBV18
clone size: -
CDR3 protein: CASSQIDSYEQYF
CDR3 DNA: TGTGCCAGCTCGCAGATCGACTCCTACGAGCAGTACTTC

D gene: -
J gene: TRBJ2-5
V gene: TRBV11-3
clone size: -
CDR3 protein: CASSLNGKETQYF
CDR3 DNA: TGTGCCAGCAGCTTAAACGGGAAAGAGACCCAGTACTTC

D gene: -
J gene: TRBJ1-1
V gene: TRBV5-6
clone size: -
CDR3 protein: CASSLIEEWGRRNTEAFF
CDR3 DNA: TGTGCCAGCAGCTTGATTGAGGAATGGGGGCGTAGGAACACTGAAGCTTTCTTT

D gene: -
J gene: TRBJ2-5
V gene: TRBV2
clone size: -
CDR3 protein: CASSDPSVPETQYF
CDR3 DNA: TGTGCCAGCAGTGATCCTAGCGTCCCAGAGACCCAGTACTTC

D gene: TRBD2
J gene: TRBJ2-5
V gene: TRBV13
clone size: -
CDR3 protein: CASSLGLAGKTQYF
CDR3 DNA: TGTGCCAGCAGCTTAGGGCTAGCGGGAAAGACCCAGTACTTC

D gene: -
J gene: TRBJ1-4
V gene: TRBV21-1
clone size: -
CDR3 protein: CASLAGFDGEKLFF
CDR3 DNA: TGTGCCAGCTTAGCGGGTTTTGATGGCGAAAAACTGTTTTTT

D gene: -
J gene: TRBJ1-5
V gene: TRBV28
clone size: few
CDR3 protein: CASSLLGGPQHF
CDR3 DNA: TGTGCCAGCAGTTTACTTGGAGGGCCCCAGCATTTT

D gene: TRBD2
J gene: TRBJ2-3
V gene: TRBV7-3
clone size: -
CDR3 protein: CASSLIAGAGADTQYF
CDR3 DNA: TGTGCCAGCAGCTTAATCGCGGGAGCGGGGGCAGATACGCAGTATTTT

D gene: -
J gene: TRBJ1-3
V gene: TRBV30
clone size: few
CDR3 protein: CAWSRGVDGNTIYF
CDR3 DNA: TGTGCCTGGAGCCGGGGGGTGGATGGAAACACCATATATTTT

D gene: TRBD1
J gene: TRBJ1-1
V gene: TRBV19
clone size: -
CDR3 protein: CASSRDRVNTEAFF
CDR3 DNA: TGTGCCAGTAGTCGGGACAGGGTCAACACTGAAGCTTTCTTT

D gene: TRBD2
J gene: TRBJ2-3
V gene: TRBV9
clone size: -
CDR3 protein: CASSVSGRPSTDTQYF
CDR3 DNA: TGTGCCAGCAGCGTTAGCGGGAGGCCAAGCACAGATACGCAGTATTTT

D gene: TRBD1
J gene: TRBJ2-7
V gene: TRBV27
clone size: -
CDR3 protein: CASSRTGSEQYF
CDR3 DNA: TGTGCCAGCAGTAGGACAGGGAGCGAGCAGTACTTC

D gene: -
J gene: TRBJ2-1
V gene: TRBV9
clone size: once
CDR3 protein: CASSTRDTPYNEQFF
CDR3 DNA: TGTGCCAGCAGCACCCGGGATACCCCCTACAATGAGCAGTTCTTC

D gene: -
J gene: TRBJ2-2
V gene: TRBV11-2
clone size: -
CDR3 protein: CASSPRVAGELFF
CDR3 DNA: TGTGCCAGCAGCCCCCGAGTAGCCGGGGAGCTGTTTTTT

D gene: -
J gene: TRBJ2-5
V gene: TRBV11-2
clone size: once
CDR3 protein: CASSFSGSIQETQYF
CDR3 DNA: TGTGCCAGCAGCTTCAGCGGATCGATACAAGAGACCCAGTACTTC

D gene: -
J gene: TRBJ2-5
V gene: TRBV30
clone size: -
CDR3 protein: CAWSGGRSETQYF
CDR3 DNA: TGTGCCTGGAGTGGGGGGAGGAGCGAGACCCAGTACTTC

D gene: TRBD1
J gene: TRBJ1-4
V gene: TRBV7-8
clone size: few
CDR3 protein: CASTQTGWEKLFF
CDR3 DNA: TGTGCCAGCACCCAGACAGGGTGGGAAAAACTGTTTTTT

D gene: -
J gene: TRBJ2-7
V gene: TRBV11-2
clone size: -
CDR3 protein: CASSLGLGGYEQYF
CDR3 DNA: TGTGCCAGCAGCTTAGGACTAGGAGGGTACGAGCAGTACTTC

D gene: -
J gene: TRBJ2-2
V gene: TRBV5-4
clone size: -
CDR3 protein: CASSLERLSGTGELFF
CDR3 DNA: TGTGCCAGCAGCTTGGAGCGGCTCTCGGGGACCGGGGAGCTGTTTTTT

D gene: TRBD1
J gene: TRBJ1-1
V gene: TRBV4-1
clone size: -
CDR3 protein: CASSHRTGEETEAFF
CDR3 DNA: TGCGCCAGCAGCCACAGGACAGGGGAGGAAACTGAAGCTTTCTTT

D gene: TRBD2
J gene: TRBJ2-7
V gene: TRBV7-2
clone size: -
CDR3 protein: CASSLERLAGIYEQYF
CDR3 DNA: TGTGCCAGCAGCTTAGAGAGACTAGCGGGAATTTACGAGCAGTACTTC

D gene: TRBD1
J gene: TRBJ1-6
V gene: TRBV2
clone size: once
CDR3 protein: CASSRGQGNSPLHF
CDR3 DNA: TGTGCCAGCAGTCGCGGACAGGGAAATTCACCCCTCCACTTT

D gene: TRBD2
J gene: TRBJ2-7
V gene: TRBV13
clone size: -
CDR3 protein: CASSRGLDYEQYF
CDR3 DNA: TGTGCCAGCAGCCGCGGACTAGACTACGAGCAGTACTTC

D gene: -
J gene: TRBJ2-3
V gene: TRBV27
clone size: -
CDR3 protein: CASSQGGTDTQYF
CDR3 DNA: TGTGCCAGCAGCCAAGGGGGTACAGATACGCAGTATTTT

D gene: -
J gene: TRBJ1-1
V gene: TRBV19
clone size: -
CDR3 protein: CASRDSLNTEAFF
CDR3 DNA: TGTGCCAGTAGGGACAGCCTTAACACTGAAGCTTTCTTT

D gene: -
J gene: TRBJ1-4
V gene: TRBV28
clone size: -
CDR3 protein: CASSPTGVATNEKLFF
CDR3 DNA: TGTGCCAGCAGTCCTACCGGGGTGGCTACTAATGAAAAACTGTTTTTT

D gene: TRBD1
J gene: TRBJ1-1
V gene: TRBV5-1
clone size: -
CDR3 protein: CASSLNRGLAEAFF
CDR3 DNA: TGCGCCAGCAGCTTGAACAGGGGGCTGGCTGAAGCTTTCTTT

D gene: -
J gene: TRBJ2-5
V gene: TRBV4-3
clone size: -
CDR3 protein: CASSRGRGQSGETQYF
CDR3 DNA: TGCGCCAGCAGCCGGGGGCGGGGACAGTCGGGGGAGACCCAGTACTTC

D gene: -
J gene: TRBJ1-5
V gene: TRBV6-6
clone size: -
CDR3 protein: CASSYGTHNQPQHF
CDR3 DNA: TGTGCCAGCAGTTACGGGACACATAATCAGCCCCAGCATTTT

D gene: TRBD2
J gene: TRBJ2-3
V gene: TRBV4-1
clone size: -
CDR3 protein: CASSLGLAGGLGTDTQYF
CDR3 DNA: TGCGCCAGCAGCCTGGGACTAGCGGGAGGGTTGGGCACAGATACGCAGTATTTT

D gene: TRBD2
J gene: TRBJ2-7
V gene: TRBV27
clone size: -
CDR3 protein: CASSQSPGGYEQYF
CDR3 DNA: TGTGCCAGCAGTCAATCCCCGGGGGGCTACGAGCAGTACTTC

D gene: TRBD1
J gene: TRBJ1-2
V gene: TRBV27
clone size: -
CDR3 protein: CASTSDRGSSGYTF
CDR3 DNA: TGTGCCAGCACTTCGGACAGGGGTTCTAGTGGCTACACCTTC

D gene: TRBD2
J gene: TRBJ2-7
V gene: TRBV7-9
clone size: once
CDR3 protein: CASSARLAGGPGSYEQYF
CDR3 DNA: TGTGCCAGCAGCGCGCGACTAGCGGGAGGGCCCGGTTCCTACGAGCAGTACTTC

D gene: TRBD2
J gene: TRBJ2-7
V gene: TRBV19
clone size: few
CDR3 protein: CASRTSGTAEQYF
CDR3 DNA: TGTGCCAGTAGAACTAGCGGGACGGCCGAGCAGTACTTC

D gene: -
J gene: TRBJ2-1
V gene: TRBV7-3
clone size: -
CDR3 protein: CASGVGSSYNEQFF
CDR3 DNA: TGTGCCAGCGGCGTGGGGAGCTCCTACAATGAGCAGTTCTTC

D gene: TRBD2
J gene: TRBJ2-6
V gene: TRBV28
clone size: -
CDR3 protein: CASSQSGGVVLTF
CDR3 DNA: TGTGCCAGCAGCCAATCGGGGGGGGTGGTCCTGACTTTC

D gene: TRBD2
J gene: TRBJ2-3
V gene: TRBV4-2
clone size: -
CDR3 protein: CASSQEVEVAGVADTQYF
CDR3 DNA: TGTGCCAGCAGCCAAGAAGTAGAGGTAGCGGGAGTCGCAGATACGCAGTATTTT

D gene: TRBD2
J gene: TRBJ2-7
V gene: TRBV28
clone size: -
CDR3 protein: CASRLADSYEQYF
CDR3 DNA: TGTGCCAGCCGACTAGCGGACTCCTACGAGCAGTACTTC

D gene: TRBD1
J gene: TRBJ2-5
V gene: TRBV27
clone size: -
CDR3 protein: CASSFLRGQGAQETQYF
CDR3 DNA: TGTGCCAGCAGTTTCCTCCGCGGACAGGGGGCACAAGAGACCCAGTACTTC

D gene: -
J gene: TRBJ1-5
V gene: TRBV6-5
clone size: -
CDR3 protein: CASSSTGTPSGQPQHF
CDR3 DNA: TGTGCCAGCAGTTCGACCGGGACACCTTCCGGTCAGCCCCAGCATTTT

D gene: -
J gene: TRBJ2-7
V gene: TRBV4-1
clone size: -
CDR3 protein: CASSPSGASYEQYF
CDR3 DNA: TGCGCCAGCAGCCCTTCTGGGGCCTCCTACGAGCAGTACTTC

D gene: TRBD1
J gene: TRBJ2-5
V gene: TRBV6-1
clone size: -
CDR3 protein: CASRGTGGETQYF
CDR3 DNA: TGTGCCAGCAGGGGGACAGGGGGGGAGACCCAGTACTTC